This TCR beta chain was sequenced during a study of blood T cell repertoires in COVID-19. On the study more broadly: The study drew acute and convalescent COVID-19 samples from the United States, Italy and Spain. T cells, B-cell-depleted T cells, or PBMCs provided the cDNA or gDNA that served as material.

Assay: immunoSEQ multiplex PCR; the TCRdb copy retains only in-frame clones and omits some. The data contain approximately 200,000 clones, more than 75% of them singletons. This clone has only one observation. The sequence was obtained from a person aged 65-85 years with COVID-19, enrolled during active disease. The sequenced sample consisted of peripheral blood.

CDR3 in DNA: TGTGCCAGCAGGCGGGGGCCGAGCCAATCCTACGAGCAGTACTTC. Residues: CASRRGPSQSYEQYF. V and J are TRBV6-5 and TRBJ2-7; D is possibly TRBD2 (7 bases). Germline CDR1 is MNHEY and CDR2 is SVGAGI. The CDR3 totals 15 residues. V lost 6 bases, J lost 1 base, and 16 bases lay in between.